These T cell receptor beta chains were read from a single sample in a study of T cell responses to AZD1222 COVID-19 vaccine. Data came from immunoSEQ multiplex PCR; TCRdb stores just in-frame clones and leaves some out. Of about 180,000 clones in the sample, approximately 90% are singletons; the top ten hold 3.5% to 5.5%. Sequencing was performed on peripheral blood, taken 28 days after the second dose of the MenACWY control vaccine. These receptors were taken from an adult who received the MenACWY meningococcal vaccine as a control. CDR3s include the opening cysteine and the closing phenylalanine or tryptophan. Fields, in order: J gene, clone size, D gene, V gene, CDR3 DNA, CDR3 protein. The D gene is left open where the match is weak. Some rows have no size entry. The others give once, few or many, or a class for an expanded clone.

j_call: TRBJ2-5; clone_size: NA; d_call: TRBD1; v_call: TRBV10-3; cdr3_nt: TGTGCCATCAGTGAAGGGACAGGAACCCAAGAGACCCAGTACTTC; cdr3_aa: CAISEGTGTQETQYF
j_call: TRBJ1-2; clone_size: once; d_call: NA; v_call: TRBV6-5; cdr3_nt: TGTGCCAGCAGTTATCCCCAGGGGACGAGCTACACCTTC; cdr3_aa: CASSYPQGTSYTF
j_call: TRBJ1-3; clone_size: NA; d_call: NA; v_call: TRBV18; cdr3_nt: TGTGCCAGCTCACCGGGCCTCACAAACGCTGGAAACACCATATATTTT; cdr3_aa: CASSPGLTNAGNTIYF
j_call: TRBJ1-2; clone_size: NA; d_call: NA; v_call: TRBV29-1; cdr3_nt: TGCAGCGTTGATGGGCAGGGATTCTATGGCTACACCTTC; cdr3_aa: CSVDGQGFYGYTF
j_call: TRBJ2-3; clone_size: NA; d_call: NA; v_call: TRBV10-2; cdr3_nt: TGCGCCAGCAGCTACGGACGGAACACAGATACGCAGTATTTT; cdr3_aa: CASSYGRNTDTQYF
j_call: TRBJ2-2; clone_size: NA; d_call: TRBD1; v_call: TRBV24-1; cdr3_nt: TGTGCCACCACGATAGGGACAGACACCGGGGAGCTGTTTTTT; cdr3_aa: CATTIGTDTGELFF
j_call: TRBJ1-2; clone_size: NA; d_call: TRBD1; v_call: TRBV6-5; cdr3_nt: TGTGCCAGCAGACCTACAGGGGCCTTCTATGGCTACACCTTC; cdr3_aa: CASRPTGAFYGYTF
j_call: TRBJ2-1; clone_size: NA; d_call: TRBD2; v_call: TRBV11-3; cdr3_nt: TGTGCCAGCAGCTTGGGCCTAGCGGGAGGCTACAATGAGCAGTTCTTC; cdr3_aa: CASSLGLAGGYNEQFF
j_call: TRBJ1-5; clone_size: NA; d_call: TRBD1; v_call: TRBV28; cdr3_nt: TGTGCCAGCAGTTATGAACAGGGGTATAGCAATCAGCCCCAGCATTTT; cdr3_aa: CASSYEQGYSNQPQHF
j_call: TRBJ2-2; clone_size: NA; d_call: NA; v_call: TRBV11-2; cdr3_nt: TGTGCCAGCAGCTTAGTACCGAACACCGGGGAGCTGTTTTTT; cdr3_aa: CASSLVPNTGELFF
j_call: TRBJ1-2; clone_size: NA; d_call: NA; v_call: TRBV7-2; cdr3_nt: TGTGCCAGCACCTCGAACGCGGGTGCGAATGGCTACACCTTC; cdr3_aa: CASTSNAGANGYTF
j_call: TRBJ1-5; clone_size: NA; d_call: NA; v_call: TRBV19; cdr3_nt: TGTGCCAGTAGTATAGATGGGGCTCGCCAGCCCCAGCATTTT; cdr3_aa: CASSIDGARQPQHF
j_call: TRBJ2-1; clone_size: NA; d_call: TRBD1; v_call: TRBV11-3; cdr3_nt: TGTGCCAGCAGCTTAGATGGGACAGGGCCCGCCAGGGAGCAGTTCTTC; cdr3_aa: CASSLDGTGPAREQFF
j_call: TRBJ1-5; clone_size: NA; d_call: NA; v_call: TRBV19; cdr3_nt: TGTGCCAGTAGTCCCATGGGGGCCGGCAATCAGCCCCAGCATTTT; cdr3_aa: CASSPMGAGNQPQHF
j_call: TRBJ1-3; clone_size: NA; d_call: NA; v_call: TRBV12-3/TRBV12-4; cdr3_nt: TGTGCCAGCAGTCCAATCCGGGACCGCTGGTATTTT; cdr3_aa: CASSPIRDRWYF
j_call: TRBJ2-7; clone_size: NA; d_call: NA; v_call: TRBV6-5; cdr3_nt: TGTGCCAGCAGTTACGTAATGCCAGGCTATACCTACGAGCAGTACTTC; cdr3_aa: CASSYVMPGYTYEQYF
j_call: TRBJ2-7; clone_size: once; d_call: TRBD1; v_call: TRBV28; cdr3_nt: TGTGCCAGCAGTTTGCCGCAGGGGGACACCCTCTACGAGCAGTACTTC; cdr3_aa: CASSLPQGDTLYEQYF
j_call: TRBJ1-6; clone_size: NA; d_call: NA; v_call: TRBV27; cdr3_nt: TGTGCCACCAGTTTTTCCTATAATTCACCCCTCCACTTT; cdr3_aa: CATSFSYNSPLHF
j_call: TRBJ1-2; clone_size: NA; d_call: NA; v_call: TRBV6-5; cdr3_nt: TGTGCCAGCCGATTGGGGGGGGATGGCTATGGCTACACCTTC; cdr3_aa: CASRLGGDGYGYTF
j_call: TRBJ2-1; clone_size: NA; d_call: TRBD2; v_call: TRBV19; cdr3_nt: TGTGCCAGTAGGATCAGCGGGGCCTACAATGAGCAGTTCTTC; cdr3_aa: CASRISGAYNEQFF
j_call: TRBJ2-7; clone_size: NA; d_call: NA; v_call: TRBV12-3/TRBV12-4; cdr3_nt: TGTGCCAGCAGTTTAGTAATGGCCTACGAGCAGTACTTC; cdr3_aa: CASSLVMAYEQYF
j_call: TRBJ2-1; clone_size: NA; d_call: TRBD2; v_call: TRBV7-9; cdr3_nt: TGTGCCAGCAGCGGGACTAGCGGGAGTTTCTATGAGCAGTTCTTC; cdr3_aa: CASSGTSGSFYEQFF
j_call: TRBJ2-7; clone_size: NA; d_call: NA; v_call: TRBV9; cdr3_nt: TGTGCCAGCAGCGTAGATGGGACGTCTCGAGAGCAGTACTTC; cdr3_aa: CASSVDGTSREQYF
j_call: TRBJ2-7; clone_size: NA; d_call: NA; v_call: TRBV29-1; cdr3_nt: TGCAGCGTTGAGGGGGCAGCGTTGGGGAACGAGCAGTACTTC; cdr3_aa: CSVEGAALGNEQYF
j_call: TRBJ2-7; clone_size: NA; d_call: TRBD2; v_call: TRBV6-2/TRBV6-3; cdr3_nt: TGTGCCAGCAGTTACTCTATAGCGGGAGGGCAACAGGAGCAGTACTTC; cdr3_aa: CASSYSIAGGQQEQYF
j_call: TRBJ2-1; clone_size: NA; d_call: NA; v_call: TRBV7-3; cdr3_nt: TGTGCCAGCAGCCCCGGACGGAGCTCCTACAATGAGCAGTTCTTC; cdr3_aa: CASSPGRSSYNEQFF
j_call: TRBJ2-7; clone_size: NA; d_call: NA; v_call: TRBV7-9; cdr3_nt: TGTGCCAGCAGCTTTGGGGTGTATCAGTCCACCAGGGGATACGAGCAGTACTTC; cdr3_aa: CASSFGVYQSTRGYEQYF
j_call: TRBJ1-2; clone_size: NA; d_call: NA; v_call: TRBV30; cdr3_nt: TGTGCCTGGAGATCGGCGAAGGGGAAAGGGACCTTC; cdr3_aa: CAWRSAKGKGTF
j_call: TRBJ1-2; clone_size: NA; d_call: NA; v_call: TRBV18; cdr3_nt: TGTGCCAGCTCACCACCGGCGCAGGAGGCCTATGGCTACACCTTC; cdr3_aa: CASSPPAQEAYGYTF
j_call: TRBJ1-2; clone_size: NA; d_call: NA; v_call: TRBV28; cdr3_nt: TGTGCCAGCAGTTTGGGCAGCGTGAACTATGGCTACACCTTC; cdr3_aa: CASSLGSVNYGYTF
j_call: TRBJ2-3; clone_size: NA; d_call: TRBD2; v_call: TRBV9; cdr3_nt: TGTGCCAGCAGCTTCCCGCGGGGGTTGGCAGATACGCAGTATTTT; cdr3_aa: CASSFPRGLADTQYF
j_call: TRBJ2-2; clone_size: NA; d_call: NA; v_call: TRBV30; cdr3_nt: TGTGCCTGGAGTGCACTAGCCATGAACACCGGGGAGCTGTTTTTT; cdr3_aa: CAWSALAMNTGELFF
j_call: TRBJ2-3; clone_size: NA; d_call: NA; v_call: TRBV5-1; cdr3_nt: TGCGCCAGCAGCTTGGGGTCCCCAGATACGCAGTATTTT; cdr3_aa: CASSLGSPDTQYF
j_call: TRBJ2-7; clone_size: NA; d_call: TRBD1; v_call: TRBV28; cdr3_nt: TGTGCCAGCAGTTTAAGGGGATGGGGGACAGGCTACGAGCAGTACTTC; cdr3_aa: CASSLRGWGTGYEQYF
j_call: TRBJ2-1; clone_size: NA; d_call: NA; v_call: TRBV11-2; cdr3_nt: TGTGCCAGCAGCTTAAATCGGTCCCCGGAGCAGTTCTTC; cdr3_aa: CASSLNRSPEQFF
j_call: TRBJ1-1; clone_size: NA; d_call: NA; v_call: TRBV6-1; cdr3_nt: TGTGCCAGCAGTGAAGCGAGCAGGGACGGTTTCTTT; cdr3_aa: CASSEASRDGFF
j_call: TRBJ2-2; clone_size: NA; d_call: TRBD2; v_call: TRBV7-6; cdr3_nt: TGTGCCAGCAGCTTAGTCCGTGGCCTAGCGGGAGTCAGCGGGGAGCTGTTTTTT; cdr3_aa: CASSLVRGLAGVSGELFF
j_call: TRBJ1-5; clone_size: NA; d_call: TRBD1; v_call: TRBV27; cdr3_nt: TGTGCCAGCAGAGACAGGGGACTCAATCAGCCCCAGCATTTT; cdr3_aa: CASRDRGLNQPQHF
j_call: TRBJ1-2; clone_size: few; d_call: TRBD1; v_call: TRBV28; cdr3_nt: TGTGCCAGCAGACTAACAGGGGGCTATGGCTACACCTTC; cdr3_aa: CASRLTGGYGYTF
j_call: TRBJ1-5; clone_size: NA; d_call: TRBD1; v_call: TRBV19; cdr3_nt: TGTGCCAGTAGTATAGTGAGACAGGGAGGGGGTCAGCCCCAGCATTTT; cdr3_aa: CASSIVRQGGGQPQHF
j_call: TRBJ2-3; clone_size: NA; d_call: TRBD2; v_call: TRBV10-3; cdr3_nt: TGTGCCATCGAGGAGGGAACCGGGACTAGCGGGAGCGCAGATACGCAGTATTTT; cdr3_aa: CAIEEGTGTSGSADTQYF